This is a list of T cell receptor beta chains from one sample in a study of blood T cell repertoires in COVID-19. Assay: immunoSEQ multiplex PCR; the TCRdb copy retains only in-frame clones and omits some. The table shows approximately 210,000 clones, with about 87% occurring only once. The sequenced sample consisted of peripheral blood. The receptors here all came from a man aged 70 or older with acute or convalescent COVID-19. CDR3s include the opening cysteine and the closing phenylalanine or tryptophan. The D gene is left open where the match is weak. Rows give clone size only sometimes, using once, few, many, or a class for an expanded clone.

D	length	J	V	size	CDR3	DNA
TRBD2	14	TRBJ2-5	TRBV3-1/TRBV3-2	NA	CASWGLAGGETQYF	TGTGCCAGCTGGGGACTAGCGGGAGGGGAGACCCAGTACTTC
NA	14	TRBJ1-2	TRBV28	NA	CASSPQGLGYGYTF	TGTGCCAGCAGTCCTCAGGGTCTAGGCTATGGCTACACCTTC
NA	16	TRBJ2-3	TRBV29-1	NA	CSLRGSQGTSTDTQYF	TGCAGCCTTCGGGGGAGTCAAGGGACTAGCACAGATACGCAGTATTTT
TRBD2	16	TRBJ2-1	TRBV28	NA	CASSSSGRAAGNEQFF	TGTGCCAGCAGCTCTAGCGGGAGGGCCGCCGGCAATGAGCAGTTCTTC
TRBD2	14	TRBJ2-3	TRBV30	NA	CAWSISGRGDTQYF	TGTGCCTGGAGTATTAGCGGGAGGGGAGATACGCAGTATTTT
TRBD1	16	TRBJ1-4	TRBV5-1	NA	CASSLAATGGGEKLFF	TGCGCCAGCAGCTTGGCTGCAACAGGGGGCGGTGAAAAACTGTTTTTT
TRBD2	17	TRBJ2-7	TRBV28	few	CASRPPLLAGAPYEQYF	TGTGCCAGCAGACCACCCCTACTAGCGGGAGCTCCCTACGAGCAGTACTTC
NA	16	TRBJ1-1	TRBV7-9	NA	CASSRWTTGRNTEAFF	TGTGCCAGCAGCCGATGGACGACAGGTCGTAACACTGAAGCTTTCTTT
NA	15	TRBJ2-1	TRBV5-1	NA	CASSLAPGVFDEQFF	TGCGCCAGCAGCTTGGCGCCAGGGGTATTCGATGAGCAGTTCTTC
NA	13	TRBJ2-7	TRBV12-3/TRBV12-4	NA	CASSRSGLYEQYF	TGTGCCAGCAGTAGATCGGGACTCTACGAGCAGTACTTC
NA	12	TRBJ1-2	TRBV6-5	NA	CASSPSGYGYTF	TGTGCCAGCAGCCCCTCGGGCTATGGCTACACCTTC